This T cell receptor beta chain was observed in a study of identical twins. Study-wide results and limits: Insertion counts were lower in abundant cord blood beta clonotypes, a trend that memory repertoires did not show. One should note that invariant MAIT and iNKT cells could partly confound zero-insertion analyses.

The V segment lost 9 bases and the J segment 4 bases; nucleotides outside the gene matches: 11. The CDR3 contains 16 residues. Germline assignment: CDR1 SGHVS and CDR2 FQNEAQ. In TCRdb, the 5' RACE reads were re-called with MiXCR into one record per CDR3 protein. This sample has more than 650,000 distinct CDR3 sequences, with approximately 6.1% found just once. This clonotype was counted between two and nine times. The antigen is undetermined. Material: naive T cells sorted from blood. This receptor was taken from a young man in good health. This chain joins TRBV7-8 and TRBJ2-2; 10 bases match TRBD2. CDR3 amino acids: CASLYLGLAFTGELFF. The CDR3 region has the DNA TGTGCCAGTCTTTACTTGGGACTAGCGTTCACCGGGGAGCTGTTTTTT.